The T cell receptor (beta chain) described here comes from a study of cytomegalovirus exposure and HLA in healthy donors. Findings and limits, study-wide: Later analysis showed TCR association rates varying by HLA locus, highest for DRB1 and lowest for HLA-C. The likely origin of a cluster of highly shared sequence variants was a sequencing artifact.

13 Jbeta primers and 60 Vbeta primers were used for the PCR. Using immunoSEQ multiplex PCR, the repertoire was profiled, and TCRdb retains in-frame clones only, with some absent. The table lists about 120,000 clones, 50% to 75% of them singletons. The V segment lost 4 bases and the J segment 6 bases; nucleotides outside the gene matches: 7. CDR1 is SEHNR and CDR2 is FQNEAQ in the germline V gene (reference sequence). The CDR3 is 14 amino acids. This clone was seen a few times. Antigen: not known. Each donor was nominally healthy when sampled (though unrecorded immune exposures were likely). The TCR was taken from a woman in her forties in good health and CMV-seropositive. The chain has TRBV7-9 and TRBJ2-7; 9 nucleotides align to TRBD2. The sequenced sample consisted of PBMCs. CDR3: CASSSSGTRLEQYF. The CDR3 region has the DNA TGTGCCAGCAGCTCTAGCGGGACCAGGCTCGAGCAGTACTTC.